This TCR beta chain stems from a study of vaccination effects on CD4 cells after COVID-19. Study-level background: After about 2 million PBMC were placed in each well, they were cultured with approximately 10 IU/ml IL-2 and roughly 10 ug/ml peptides.

CDR1 is MNHEY, CDR2 SVGAGI, per germline. The CDR3 is made up of 16 amino acids. V was shortened by 0 bases and J by 0 bases, with 10 bases between the two germline ends. Once cultured for approximately ten days, the cells underwent separation to obtain CD4+ T cells. Convalescent patients had PCR-confirmed SARS-CoV-2 infection between March and December 2020. Two-dose BNT162b2 or mRNA-1273 vaccination was given to participants. Cultures had half their medium replaced with IL-2 medium on days 3 and 7. Remarks on this clone: The antigen remains unidentified.

Measured with immunoSEQ multiplex PCR; TCRdb has only the in-frame clones, and not every one. The table has about 44,000 clones, more than 65% seen once. This chain joins TRBV6-5 and TRBJ2-3; D might be TRBD1 (6 bases). Sequencing used CD4+ T cells from PBMCs cultured without peptide, obtained after COVID-19 vaccination. This TCR derives from a human donor who had a prior SARS-CoV-2 infection. The CDR3 DNA follows: TGTGCCAGCAGTTACTCGACAGGTTTTAGCACAGATACGCAGTATTTT. Translated: CASSYSTGFSTDTQYF.